Each of the 10 T cell receptor beta chains below was sequenced from the same sample in a study of T-cell memory formation after mild COVID-19. In TCRdb, the 5' RACE reads were re-called with MiXCR into one record per CDR3 protein. The table has fewer than 500,000 distinct CDR3 sequences, 20% to 30% seen once. Sequenced sample: PBMCs or a T cell subset sorted from them (not recorded which). The source of these receptors is an adult woman who had mild COVID-19 (a few samples of this study predate the infection). Cell type and time point are not known.

Here the CDR3 DNA reads TGTGCCAGCAGCGTCGGCGGGAGTCTCGACAATGAGCAGTTCTTC. As protein: CASSVGGSLDNEQFF. The chain is built from TRBV9 and TRBJ2-1; 7 bases match TRBD2. V shed 2 bases, J shed 5 bases, and the junction held 7 bases outside the gene matches. The CDR3 loop spans 15 amino acids. Germline loops: CDR1 SGDLS, CDR2 YYNGEE. Complete variable domain (other parts from reference TRBV9 and TRBJ2-1): DSGVTQTPKHLITATGQRVTLRCSPRSGDLSVYWYQQSLDQGLQFLIQYYNGEERAKGNILERFSAQQFPDLHSELNLSSLELGDSALYFCASSVGGSLDNEQFFGPGTRLTVL.

The gene calls are TRBV30 and TRBJ2-1; tentatively, D is TRBD2 (6 bases). The germline CDR1 and CDR2 sequences are GTSNPN and SVGIG (reference sequence). This CDR3 is built from 15 residues. V was clipped by 2 bases and J by 5 bases, with 16 bases between them. This chain's CDR3 is CAWSIDGSINNEQFF. The CDR3 region has the DNA TGTGCCTGGAGTATAGACGGGAGTATCAACAATGAGCAGTTCTTC.

This clonotype appeared a few times. The V gene is TRBV19, the J gene TRBJ2-3; 10 bases fit TRBD2. Germline CDR1 is LNHDA and CDR2 is SQIVND (reference sequence). The J segment lost 2 bases and the V segment lost 2 bases, leaving 1 base of the junction unmatched. This CDR3 comprises 15 residues. CDR3 residues: CASSILAGATDTQYF. The CDR3 nucleotides read TGTGCCAGTAGTATACTAGCGGGGGCCACAGATACGCAGTATTTT.

This clonotype was seen only a few times. The chain is built from TRBV9 and TRBJ2-7; 10 bases align to TRBD2. The better agreement between TRBJ2-5 and the DNA end casts doubt on the J call. The CDR3 has 15 amino acids. Germline V gene data show CDR1 as SGDLS and CDR2 as YYNGEE. The chain's CDR3 is CASSPGTSAYTTQYF. The CDR3 coding sequence is TGTGCCAGCAGCCCGGGGACTAGCGCCTATACGACCCAGTACTTC.

This clonotype has more than one count but fewer than ten. This chain connects TRBV11-1 to TRBJ1-1; tentative D call: TRBD1 (5 bases). The CDR3 totals 16 residues. CDR1 and CDR2 from the germline V gene are SGHAT and FQDESV (reference sequence). Trimming left V 5 bases short and J 2 bases short, with 18 bases between. The CDR3: CASSPPGAGGNTEAFF. The CDR3, as DNA: TGTGCCAGCAGCCCGCCAGGTGCGGGGGGAAACACTGAAGCTTTCTTT.

This clonotype has just a few counts. This chain connects TRBV12-3 or TRBV12-4 to TRBJ2-1; no clear D. The CDR3 loop spans 15 amino acids. The V gene lost 1 base and the J gene lost 6 bases, with 13 bases spanning the gap. The CDR3 loop is CASSLVALLGNEQFF. CDR3 nucleotides: TGTGCCAGCAGTTTAGTAGCCCTTCTGGGCAATGAGCAGTTCTTC.

As regards this clonotype: The CDR3 carries no conserved terminal phenylalanine or tryptophan, so it likely arises from a read error. The chain has TRBV13 and TRBJ2-1; 11 nucleotides align to TRBD2. The CDR3 extends over 14 amino acids. Germline CDR1 and CDR2: PRHDT and FYEKMQ (reference sequence). Trimming at V came to 8 bases and at J to 9 bases, leaving 9 bases not matched to a gene. The CDR3 spells CASGLAGGRGEQFL. The CDR3, as DNA: TGTGCCAGCGGCCTAGCGGGGGGCCGCGGTGAGCAGTTCTTA.

The chain combines TRBV7-2 with TRBJ2-1, with D possibly being TRBD2 (7 bases). CDR1 and CDR2 (germline): SGHTA, FQGNSA. The CDR3 is 15 amino acids. V was trimmed by 1 base and J by 6 bases, leaving 13 bases between them. The CDR3 region is CASSLGGGAGNEQFF. As DNA, the CDR3 is TGTGCCAGCAGCTTAGGAGGGGGGGCAGGCAATGAGCAGTTCTTC.

J is TRBJ2-7 and V is TRBV5-8, with D possibly TRBD2 on 5 matching bases. The germline V and J ends were trimmed by 7 bases and 3 bases, with 20 bases remaining between them. The germline gives CDR1 SGHTS, CDR2 YDEGEE. The CDR3 consists of 15 residues. The CDR3 DNA follows: TGTGCCAGCGCCCCCAGGACTCCCGGAATCTACGAGCAGTACTTC. The encoded protein is CASAPRTPGIYEQYF. Filled out from reference TRBV5-8 and TRBJ2-7, the complete variable domain reads EAGVTQSPTHLIKTRGQQATLRCSPISGHTSVYWYQQALGLGLQFLLWYDEGEERNRGNFPPRFSGRQFPNYSSELNVNALELEDSALYLCASAPRTPGIYEQYFGPGTRLTVT.

V gene TRBV20-1 combines with J gene TRBJ1-1; D possibly corresponds to TRBD1 (5 bases). Germline V gives CDR1 DFQATT, CDR2 SNEGSKA (reference sequence). This CDR3 has 12 amino acids. Trimming shortened V by 5 bases and J by 3 bases, and 10 bases separated the two germline ends. As DNA, the CDR3 is TGCAGTGCTTCGGGGGACGACACTGAAGCTTTCTTT. Its translation: CSASGDDTEAFF.